The clone carrying this T cell receptor (beta chain) was seen ten or more times. The sample is drawn from a study of human T cells and chemical hapten exposure. Across the study: Sensitization applied 2% DPC to about 2 cm by about 2 cm of upper inner arm skin. Each week of the roughly 22-week study, patients had diphenylcyclopropenone applied to the scalp.

CDR1 and CDR2 (germline): SGHRS, YFSETQ. This CDR3 region has 16 residues. Deletions cut 4 bases from V and 0 bases from J, with 16 bases between. Described time point: patch test 3, about 24 weeks after DPC sensitization. The treatment: therapeutic diphenylcyclopropenone sensitization with weekly scalp DPC. The template was total RNA from unfractionated whole blood. TCRdb analysed the RACE reads with MiXCR anew, one entry per CDR3 protein. The table records about 30,000 distinct CDR3 sequences, 5% to 6.5% of them present only once. The TCR sequence derives from a man between 25 and 39 years old with alopecia areata. Some clones in this sample may be carry-over from other donors' samples. The material sequenced was whole blood, taken in connection with sensitization to the hapten diphenylcyclopropenone (DPC). The rearrangement joins TRBV5-1 to TRBJ1-1; D might be TRBD1 (5 bases). CDR3 loop: CASSEGLTTMNTEAFF. The CDR3 DNA is TGCGCCAGCAGCGAGGGACTGACCACAATGAACACTGAAGCTTTCTTT.